Below, 14 T cell receptor beta chains from the same sample are listed, as sequenced in a study of blood T cell repertoires in COVID-19. The protocol was immunoSEQ multiplex PCR, while the TCRdb copy is restricted to in-frame clones and leaves out a portion. The sample contains 100,000 or so clones, 69% of which appear only once. Input material: peripheral blood. These receptors came from a man older than 75 with acute or convalescent COVID-19.

Here the CDR3 reads CASSASSNQPQHF. In nucleotides, the CDR3 is TGTGCCAGCTCCGCGTCTAGCAATCAGCCCCAGCATTTT. The chain links TRBV7-2 to TRBJ1-5; D call uncertain. Per germline, CDR1 SGHTA and CDR2 FQGNSA. This CDR3 spans 13 amino acids. V lost 8 bases and J 0 bases, leaving 8 bases between the germline ends.

With regard to this clone: Sequence at one end of the junction differs from germline and may be a read error. The rearrangement links TRBV9 to TRBJ2-3, with 11 bases fitting TRBD2. CDR1 is SGDLS and CDR2 is YYNGEE in the germline V gene. The CDR3 contains 15 residues. The CDR3, as DNA: TGTGCCAGCAGCGTTAGCGGGAGGGGCACGGATACGCAGTATTTT. Amino acid sequence: CASSVSGRGTDTQYF.

The chain recombines TRBV5-1 with TRBJ1-1; D not resolved. Looked up from germline, CDR1 is SGHRS and CDR2 is YFSETQ. V was trimmed by 2 bases and J by 1 base, leaving 6 bases between them. The CDR3 loop spans 13 amino acids. The CDR3 nucleotides read TGCGCCAGCAGCTTCCGTTGGAACACTGAAGCTTTCTTT. Translated, it gives CASSFRWNTEAFF.

This clone was found a few times. The genes are TRBV28 and TRBJ1-2, with 8 positions matching TRBD1. V lost 5 bases and J lost 4; bases outside the gene matches: 6. Germline CDR1 reads MDHEN; CDR2 reads SYDVKM. The CDR3 contains 14 residues. In DNA, the CDR3 is TGTGCCAGCAGTGGGACAGGCCGCTCCTATGGCTACACCTTC. It is translated as CASSGTGRSYGYTF.

The chain links TRBV20-1 to TRBJ1-2; no definite D call. Germline CDR1 is DFQATT and CDR2 is SNEGSKA (reference sequence). The V end lost 0 bases, the J end lost 8 bases, and 7 bases lay between the germline ends. The CDR3 is 11 residues long. The CDR3 is CSARDREGYTF. The CDR3 coding sequence is TGCAGTGCTAGAGATCGAGAAGGCTACACCTTC.

The chain has TRBV7-2 and TRBJ1-5; 7 positions match TRBD1. The germline CDR1 and CDR2 sequences are SGHTA and FQGNSA. V gave up 2 bases and J gave up 6 bases; unmatched junction bases: 7. This CDR3 spans 15 amino acids. For the CDR3, the DNA is TGTGCCAGCAGCTTAAGACAGGGTGGAGCTCAGCCCCAGCATTTT. It specifies CASSLRQGGAQPQHF.

This clone appeared a few times. The genes are TRBV19 and TRBJ1-3, with D perhaps TRBD1 (5 bases). V shed 11 bases and J shed 7 bases, with 15 bases lying between them. Looked up from germline, CDR1 is LNHDA and CDR2 is SQIVND (reference sequence). This CDR3 region has 12 residues. The CDR3 coding sequence is TGTGCCGCCGGGGGGTTTGTTAACACCATATATTTT. Translated: CAAGGFVNTIYF.

J is TRBJ2-4 and V is TRBV10-2; 8 positions match TRBD2. This CDR3 contains 13 residues. Losses at the gene ends were 6 bases for V and 9 bases for J; bases not matched to a gene: 7. Germline-derived CDR1 and CDR2 are WSHSY and SAAADI. CDR3 DNA: TGCGCCAGCAGGTCACCGGGACTAGGCATTCAGTACTTC. Its protein product is CASRSPGLGIQYF.

This chain connects TRBV12-3 or TRBV12-4 to TRBJ2-1; perhaps TRBD2 as D (6 bases). The ends were cut back, 4 bases at V and 9 bases at J, with 10 bases in the middle. There are 12 residues in the CDR3. The CDR3 spells CASSSRLVEQFF. CDR3 sequence (DNA): TGTGCCAGCAGTTCTCGACTAGTTGAGCAGTTCTTC.

The V gene is TRBV10-3, the J gene TRBJ2-2, with TRBD2 as a possible D gene (7 bases). The CDR3 extends over 16 amino acids. In germline, CDR1 is ENHRY, CDR2 SYGVKD. Trimming pared 6 bases from V and 6 bases from J, leaving 20 bases between. CDR3 loop: CAISPGEGGMSGELFF. The CDR3 nucleotides read TGTGCCATCAGCCCTGGAGAGGGGGGGATGTCCGGGGAGCTGTTTTTT.

Only one count was recorded for this clone. The chain has TRBV15 and TRBJ2-3; 7 bases fit TRBD2. The CDR3 covers 14 residues. Trimming removed 9 bases from V and 0 bases from J; junction bases left unmatched: 6. The germline V gene encodes CDR1 LNHNV and CDR2 YYDKDF (reference sequence). The CDR3 sequence: CATRLAGSTDTQYF. CDR3 bases: TGTGCCACGAGACTAGCAGGGAGCACAGATACGCAGTATTTT.

This clone was observed a single time. This chain connects TRBV6-5 to TRBJ1-5; 7 nucleotides match TRBD1. Germline V gives CDR1 MNHEY, CDR2 SVGAGI. Trimming at V came to 0 bases and at J to 4 bases, leaving 3 bases not matched to a gene. This CDR3 has 15 residues. The CDR3 loop is CASSYSHRGNQPQHF. Written as DNA, the CDR3 is TGTGCCAGCAGTTACTCCCACAGGGGTAATCAGCCCCAGCATTTT.

V usage is TRBV6-2 or TRBV6-3 and J usage is TRBJ1-5; possible D gene TRBD1, 5 bases. The V end lost 2 bases, the J end lost 2 bases, and 16 bases lay between the germline ends. This CDR3 contains 17 residues. Germline CDR1 MNHEY, CDR2 SVGEGT. The CDR3 DNA follows: TGTGCCAGCAGTTACGCATGGGGAACAGGAGGCAATCAGCCCCAGCATTTT. It translates to CASSYAWGTGGNQPQHF.

The gene calls are TRBV6-5 and TRBJ2-7; no clear D gene. The CDR3 is made up of 14 amino acids. V was pared by 3 bases and J by 0 bases, with 9 bases between. Per the germline V gene, CDR1 is MNHEY and CDR2 is SVGAGI. CDR3 nucleotide sequence: TGTGCCAGCAGTTATGAGGAATACTCCTACGAGCAGTACTTC. Amino acids: CASSYEEYSYEQYF.